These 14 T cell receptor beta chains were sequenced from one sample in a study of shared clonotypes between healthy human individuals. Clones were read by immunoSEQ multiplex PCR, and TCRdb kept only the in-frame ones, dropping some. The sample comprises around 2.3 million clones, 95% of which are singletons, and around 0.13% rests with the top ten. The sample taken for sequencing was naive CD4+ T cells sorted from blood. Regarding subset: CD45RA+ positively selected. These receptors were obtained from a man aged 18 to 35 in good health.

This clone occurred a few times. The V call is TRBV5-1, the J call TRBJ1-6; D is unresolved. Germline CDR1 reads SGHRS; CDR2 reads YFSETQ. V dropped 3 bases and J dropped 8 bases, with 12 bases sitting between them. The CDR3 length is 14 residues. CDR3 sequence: CASSSSVPYSPLHF. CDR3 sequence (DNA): TGCGCCAGCAGCTCGTCTGTCCCCTATTCACCCCTCCACTTT.

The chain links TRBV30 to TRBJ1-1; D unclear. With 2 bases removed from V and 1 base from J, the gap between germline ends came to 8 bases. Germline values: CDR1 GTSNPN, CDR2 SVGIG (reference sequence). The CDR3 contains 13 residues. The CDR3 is CAWSPSRNTEAFF. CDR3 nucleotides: TGTGCCTGGAGTCCGAGCCGGAACACTGAAGCTTTCTTT.

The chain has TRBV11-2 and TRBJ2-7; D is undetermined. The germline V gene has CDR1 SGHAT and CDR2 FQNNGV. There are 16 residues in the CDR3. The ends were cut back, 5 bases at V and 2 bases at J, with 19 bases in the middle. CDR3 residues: CASSPTARAPAYEQYF. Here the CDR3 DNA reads TGTGCCAGCAGCCCCACAGCCCGGGCCCCCGCCTACGAGCAGTACTTC. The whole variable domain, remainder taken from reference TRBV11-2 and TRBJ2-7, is EAGVAQSPRYKIIEKRQSVAFWCNPISGHATLYWYQQILGQGPKLLIQFQNNGVVDDSQLPKDRFSAERLKGVDSTLKIQPAKLEDSAVYLCASSPTARAPAYEQYFGPGTRLTVT.

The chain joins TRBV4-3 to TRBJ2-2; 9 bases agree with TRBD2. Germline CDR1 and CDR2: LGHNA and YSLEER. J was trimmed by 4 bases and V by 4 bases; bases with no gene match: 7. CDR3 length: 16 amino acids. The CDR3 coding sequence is TGCGCCAGCAGCCGGATTAGCGGGAGTGTCACCGGGGAGCTGTTTTTT. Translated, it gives CASSRISGSVTGELFF.

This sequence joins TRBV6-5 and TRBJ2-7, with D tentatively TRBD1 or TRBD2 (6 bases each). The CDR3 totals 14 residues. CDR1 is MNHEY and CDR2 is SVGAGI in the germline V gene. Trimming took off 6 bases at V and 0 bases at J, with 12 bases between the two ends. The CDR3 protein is CASSKGGTSYEQYF. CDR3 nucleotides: TGTGCCAGCAGCAAGGGGGGCACCTCCTACGAGCAGTACTTC.

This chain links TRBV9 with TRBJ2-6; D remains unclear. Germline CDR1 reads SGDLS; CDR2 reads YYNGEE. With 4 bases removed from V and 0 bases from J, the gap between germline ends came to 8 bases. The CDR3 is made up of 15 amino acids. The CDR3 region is CASSIPTSGANVLTF. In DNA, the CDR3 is TGTGCCAGCAGCATTCCGACCTCTGGGGCCAACGTCCTGACTTTC.

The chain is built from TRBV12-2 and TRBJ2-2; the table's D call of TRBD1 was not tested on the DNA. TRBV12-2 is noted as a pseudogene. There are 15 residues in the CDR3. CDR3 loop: CASRPDRVWHGELFF. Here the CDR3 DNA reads TGTGCAAGTCGCCCAGACAGGGTGTGGCACGGGGAGCTGTTTTTT.

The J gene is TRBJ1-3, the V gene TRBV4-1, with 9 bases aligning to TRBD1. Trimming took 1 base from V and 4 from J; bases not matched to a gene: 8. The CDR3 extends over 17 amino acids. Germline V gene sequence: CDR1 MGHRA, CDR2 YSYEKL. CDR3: CASSQGPTGGGGNTIYF. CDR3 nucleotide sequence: TGCGCCAGCAGCCAAGGGCCCACAGGGGGCGGAGGAAACACCATATATTTT.

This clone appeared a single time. CDR3 region: CSGGLMNTEAFF. For the CDR3, the DNA is TGCAGCGGGGGCCTCATGAACACTGAAGCTTTCTTT. The V call is TRBV29-1, the J call TRBJ1-1, with D maybe TRBD1 (5 bases). CDR3 length: 12 residues. Germline V gene sequence: CDR1 SQVTM, CDR2 ANQGSEA. Trimming pared 7 bases from V and 0 bases from J, leaving 9 bases between.

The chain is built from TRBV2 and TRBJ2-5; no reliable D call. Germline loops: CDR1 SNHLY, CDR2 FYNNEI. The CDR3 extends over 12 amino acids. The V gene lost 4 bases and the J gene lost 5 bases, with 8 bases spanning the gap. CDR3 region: CASSARMETQYF. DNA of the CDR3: TGTGCCAGCAGTGCGAGGATGGAGACCCAGTACTTC.

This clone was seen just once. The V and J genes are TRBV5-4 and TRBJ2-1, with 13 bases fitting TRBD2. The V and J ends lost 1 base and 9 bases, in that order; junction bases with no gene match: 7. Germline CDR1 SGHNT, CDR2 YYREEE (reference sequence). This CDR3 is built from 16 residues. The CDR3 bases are TGTGCCAGCAGCTTGCGGACTAGCGGGAGTCGGAGTGAGCAGTTCTTC. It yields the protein CASSLRTSGSRSEQFF.

CDR3 nucleotides: TGCGCCAGCAGCCAAGATCATAGGCCTCTAGTACATGGCTACACCTTC. This gives the protein CASSQDHRPLVHGYTF. This chain connects TRBV4-3 to TRBJ1-2; D is uncertain. Trimming left V 0 bases short and J 6 bases short, with 17 bases between. Germline V lookup: CDR1 LGHNA, CDR2 YSLEER. The CDR3 covers 16 residues.

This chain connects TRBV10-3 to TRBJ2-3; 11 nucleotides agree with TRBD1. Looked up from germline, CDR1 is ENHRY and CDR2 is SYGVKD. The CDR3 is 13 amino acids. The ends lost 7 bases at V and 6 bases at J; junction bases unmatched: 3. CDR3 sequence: CAIKRTGGDTQYF. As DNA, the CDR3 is TGTGCCATCAAACGGACAGGGGGCGATACGCAGTATTTT.

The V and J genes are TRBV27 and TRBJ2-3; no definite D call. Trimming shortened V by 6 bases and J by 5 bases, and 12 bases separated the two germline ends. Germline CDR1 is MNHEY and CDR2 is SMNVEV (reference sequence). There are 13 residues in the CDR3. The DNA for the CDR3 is TGTGCCAGCAGCCGGTTAGAAGGAGATACGCAGTATTTT. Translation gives CASSRLEGDTQYF.